This TCR beta chain was observed in a study of shared T cell receptors in the human thymus. The protocol was immunoSEQ multiplex PCR, while the TCRdb copy is restricted to in-frame clones and leaves out a portion. The table lists hundreds of thousands of clones, around 87% of them singletons, with approximately 0.0097% in the top ten. CDR3 length: 14 residues. Trimming cost V 7 bases and J 6 bases, with 19 bases left between them. Germline lookup yields CDR1 MDHEN and CDR2 SYDVKM. The sample was also reused in another study, on human thymus T cells.

V gene TRBV28 combines with J gene TRBJ2-7, with a weak D call TRBD2 (6 bases). The sample was thymocytes. This sequence was found in a boy younger than two with a congenital heart defect. CDR3: CASNRLRDFCEQYF. CDR3 bases: TGTGCCAGCAACCGACTACGGGACTTTTGCGAGCAGTACTTC. The full variable domain, rest sourced from reference TRBV28 and TRBJ2-7, is DVKVTQSSRYLVKRTGEKVFLECVQDMDHENMFWYRQDPGLGLRLIYFSYDVKMKEKGDIPEGYSVSREKKERFSLILESASTNQTSMYLCASNRLRDFCEQYFGPGTRLTVT.